These 9 T cell receptor beta chains came from one sample sequenced in a study of CXCR3-negative and CXCR3-positive naive CD8 T cells. 5' RACE with UMI labels generated the TRB cDNA libraries. TCRdb re-analyzed the 5' RACE reads; it lists each CDR3 protein once, without DNA. The sample holds over 95,000 distinct CDR3 sequences. For these receptors, no antigen is known. General study points: When CXCR3-positive naive cells were set against CXCR3-negative naive cells, the former had more hydrophobic TRB CDR3s.

Sequencing used naive CXCR3+ CD8+ T cells from blood. Specified subset: CD45RO-CCR7+CD27+CD95- naive CD8+ T cells expressing CXCR3 (TNR3+). All receptors come from a human donor in good health. Some clones in this sample may be carry-over from other donors' samples.

The chain recombines TRBV28 with TRBJ2-1; TCRdb designates TRBD1, a call that cannot be tested without DNA. CDR3 length: 15 amino acids. CDR1 and CDR2 from the germline V gene are MDHEN and SYDVKM. The CDR3 is CASSLGRPPYNEQFF.

V is TRBV10-3 and J is TRBJ2-1. Germline V gene lookup returns CDR1 ENHRY and CDR2 SYGVKD. The CDR3 spans 15 residues. CDR3 region: CAISESGEDDNEQFF.

The rearrangement uses TRBV28 and TRBJ1-1; the TRBD1 assignment by TCRdb is unverifiable without DNA. The CDR3 sequence is 15 residues long. Germline V lookup: CDR1 MDHEN, CDR2 SYDVKM. The CDR3 reads CASTLSGGWSTEAFF.

This chain links TRBV7-6 with TRBJ1-1. The CDR3 loop spans 13 amino acids. CDR1 is SGHVS and CDR2 is FNYEAQ in the germline V gene. The CDR3 sequence: CASSSASGTEAFF.

The chain combines TRBV28 with TRBJ2-7. Germline V lookup: CDR1 MDHEN, CDR2 SYDVKM. CDR3 length equals 14 residues. This CDR3 reads CASSLGTSTYEQYF.

The CDR3 here is CSVDVSDGYEQYF. The rearrangement joins TRBV29-1 to TRBJ2-7. Germline loops: CDR1 SQVTM, CDR2 ANQGSEA. This CDR3 has 13 residues.

V gene TRBV28 combines with J gene TRBJ2-7; no DNA is available, so the TRBD1 call from TCRdb remains unchecked. Germline CDR1 MDHEN, CDR2 SYDVKM. CDR3 length equals 15 residues. CDR3 region: CASSLGPGGTYEQYF.

The genes are TRBV7-6 and TRBJ1-4; checking the TCRdb D call of TRBD1 is not possible without DNA. Germline loops: CDR1 SGHVS, CDR2 FNYEAQ. The CDR3 is 16 amino acids. The chain's CDR3 is CASSPAPGPAIAKLFF. The full variable domain, its missing parts supplied by reference TRBV7-6 and TRBJ1-4, is GAGVSQSPRYKVTKRGQDVALRCDPISGHVSLYWYRQALGQGPEFLTYFNYEAQQDKSGLPNDRFSAERPEGSISTLTIQRTEQRDSAMYRCASSPAPGPAIAKLFFGSGTQLSVL.

The rearrangement uses TRBV6-6 and TRBJ2-1; lacking DNA, the TRBD2 call made by TCRdb goes unchecked. This CDR3 region has 14 residues. Germline V gene lookup returns CDR1 MNHNY and CDR2 SVGAGI (reference sequence). The CDR3 loop is CASSFREGAVEQFF.